This T cell receptor (beta chain) emerged from a study of blood T cell repertoires in COVID-19 (dated by TCRdb to 2020 to 2022). At the level of the whole study: Collaborator samples came from the United States, Italy and Spain and covered acute and convalescent phases of COVID-19. The material from the prospective study consisted of cDNA or gDNA derived from T cells, B-cell-depleted T cells, or PBMCs. Deeply sampled blood TCRbeta repertoires from subjects exposed to, actively infected with, or recovered from COVID-19 were included in the dataset. The repertoires were released in a freely available public database intended as a resource for research on the immune response to SARS-CoV-2. The samples were drawn from the first 160 participants of the ongoing ImmuneRACE study and from some 1,300 subjects provided by 6 global collaborators. The sample metadata nearly always contained a de-identified subject ID, COVID-19 status, age in years and sex. Where HLA class I and class II types were available, the types were taken from metadata supplied by the sample provider, not from assay-based typing. Overall study results and their limits: The quantity of clinical and demographic metadata differed by source and by participant and was supplied without curation.

In the prospective study, participants were about 18 to 95 years old, resided in fewer than 25 geographic areas of the United States, and were enrolled through a virtual design. To assign participants to cohorts, the prospective study relied on clinical history that participants themselves reported in a screening survey and a study questionnaire. Recovered participants in ImmuneRACE Cohort 3 were defined by two consecutive negative NP/OP PCR tests, clearance by a healthcare professional, or resolution of symptoms. In the prospective study, whole blood, serum and a nasopharyngeal or oropharyngeal swab were collected from each participant by mobile phlebotomists. Participants in the prospective study had the option to provide additional blood draws and questionnaires over a 2-month period. Blood samples from the prospective study were shipped frozen or at room temperature prior to DNA extraction.

With respect to this clone: What antigen it recognizes has not been identified. No qualities accompany the bases; no much larger clone lies one base away.

TCRbeta CDR3 regions were amplified from genomic DNA using the immunoSEQ Assay, a bias-controlled multiplex PCR. The study's own analysis went as follows. The number of nucleated cells in each sample was estimated by amplification of reference gene primers within the assay. To quantify the absolute abundance of each unique TCRbeta CDR3 rearrangement, sequence reads were collapsed and filtered. For each sample, productive Simpson clonality was calculated as the square root of Simpson's diversity index over productive rearrangements. The source is immuneACCESS, and TCRdb retained only in-frame sequences with V and J called. Part of the clones is not carried over; for the studies checked, unresolved V genes explain less than half of this, and the remainder is unexplained. That table supplies the V and J calls and clone size; D and trimming were determined from the DNA. Recorded for this sample are 300,000 or so clones; 85% to 90% of them occurred a single time. Under 11% of the sample belongs to the ten largest clones.

Material: PBMCs or T cells enriched from blood (not recorded which). The source of this sequence is a woman aged 18-35 years who had recovered from COVID-19.

The CDR3 region: CASSIWDRGYEQYF. The sequenced DNA: TGTGCCAGTAGTATTTGGGACAGGGGCTACGAGCAGTACTTC. This chain is built from TRBV19 and TRBJ2-7; 10 bases in between match TRBD1. The germline V gene (reference sequence) sets CDR1 to LNHDA and CDR2 to SQIVND. The V end gives up 3 bases and the J end 3 bases, leaving 2 bases in the junction not matched to a gene. From cysteine to phenylalanine, the CDR3 is 14 amino acids long. Only the CDR3 portion is preserved as DNA: 42 bases, with reading frame beginning at the first base.